The 19 T cell receptor beta chains below all came from one sample that was sequenced in a study of blood T cell repertoires in COVID-19. Generated by immunoSEQ multiplex PCR, the TCRdb table keeps only in-frame clones and is missing some. This sample has some 180,000 clones, with 75% to 95% found just once. The sequencing sample was made of peripheral blood. These receptors were obtained from a man in his forties or fifties with acute or convalescent COVID-19.

The CDR3 loop reads CSAGQGASSEQYF. The CDR3 nucleotides read TGCAGCGCAGGACAGGGCGCTTCAAGCGAGCAGTACTTC. V gene TRBV29-1 combines with J gene TRBJ2-7; TRBD1 matches at 8 bases. Germline loops: CDR1 SQVTM, CDR2 ANQGSEA. The length of the CDR3 is 13 residues. V gave up 7 bases and J gave up 6 bases; unmatched junction bases: 11.

CDR3 loop: CASSSGGQGREKLFF. The CDR3 nucleotides are TGTGCCAGCAGTTCAGGGGGACAGGGAAGGGAAAAACTGTTTTTT. The chain links TRBV28 to TRBJ1-4, with 9 bases that match TRBD1. Trimming removed 4 bases from V and 8 bases from J; junction bases left unmatched: 8. Germline V CDR1 and CDR2: MDHEN, SYDVKM. CDR3 size: 15 residues. The variable domain in full, completed from reference TRBV28 and TRBJ1-4, reads DVKVTQSSRYLVKRTGEKVFLECVQDMDHENMFWYRQDPGLGLRLIYFSYDVKMKEKGDIPEGYSVSREKKERFSLILESASTNQTSMYLCASSSGGQGREKLFFGSGTQLSVL.

V gene TRBV9 combines with J gene TRBJ1-6, with 7 bases that match TRBD1. V was clipped by 3 bases and J by 7 bases; unmatched bases: 7. The V gene's germline CDR1 is SGDLS and CDR2 YYNGEE. CDR3 size: 15 residues. The DNA for the CDR3 is TGTGCCAGCAGCGGGTCCGGGACAGACAATTCACCCCTCCACTTT. This translates into CASSGSGTDNSPLHF. Looking up the rest from reference TRBV9 and TRBJ1-6 gives the full variable domain: DSGVTQTPKHLITATGQRVTLRCSPRSGDLSVYWYQQSLDQGLQFLIQYYNGEERAKGNILERFSAQQFPDLHSELNLSSLELGDSALYFCASSGSGTDNSPLHFGNGTRLTVT.

This clone was counted once. The chain joins TRBV19 to TRBJ1-3, with D unclear. The CDR3 is made up of 12 amino acids. Between the trimmed V and J ends, which lost 6 bases and 8 bases, there was a span of 11 bases. From germline, CDR1 is LNHDA and CDR2 SQIVND (reference sequence). The CDR3 reads CASSPRLYTIYF. The CDR3, as DNA: TGTGCCAGTAGCCCTAGACTGTACACCATATATTTT.

J is TRBJ2-3 and V is TRBV18; tentative D call: TRBD1 (7 bases). CDR3 length: 16 amino acids. Between the trimmed V and J ends, which lost 2 bases and 1 base, there was a span of 13 bases. Germline loops: CDR1 KGHSH, CDR2 LQKENI. The CDR3 here is CASSPNGGGGTDTQYF. CDR3 nucleotides: TGTGCCAGCTCACCAAACGGAGGGGGCGGCACAGATACGCAGTATTTT.

V usage is TRBV27 and J usage is TRBJ2-7; no clear D gene. Trimming took off 2 bases at V and 4 bases at J, with 15 bases between the two ends. The CDR3 is 15 residues long. In germline, CDR1 is MNHEY, CDR2 SMNVEV (reference sequence). Written as DNA, the CDR3 is TGTGCCAGCAGTTTACTGGCGGCAGCCGGGTACGAGCAGTACGTC. Amino acid sequence: CASSLLAAAGYEQYV.

This clone came up once. CDR3 bases: TGTGCCAGCAGTGTTTGGGACAGTTCGTCCTACGAGCAGTACTTC. The encoded protein is CASSVWDSSSYEQYF. The chain employs TRBV2 and TRBJ2-7; TRBD1 matches at 7 bases. J was trimmed by 1 base and V by 4 bases; bases with no gene match: 7. The CDR3 is 15 amino acids. Germline-derived CDR1 and CDR2 are SNHLY and FYNNEI. Drawing the rest from reference TRBV2 and TRBJ2-7, the complete variable domain is EPEVTQTPSHQVTQMGQEVILRCVPISNHLYFYWYRQILGQKVEFLVSFYNNEISEKSEIFDDQFSVERPDGSNFTLKIRSTKLEDSAMYFCASSVWDSSSYEQYFGPGTRLTVT.

The V gene is TRBV7-3, the J gene TRBJ2-3; possibly TRBD2 for D (5 bases). Trimming removed 4 bases at V and 3 bases at J, with 14 bases between. Germline lookup yields CDR1 SGHTA and CDR2 FQGTGA. This CDR3 contains 15 residues. CDR3 protein: CASSSKTGETDTQYF. The DNA of the CDR3 is TGTGCCAGCAGCTCCAAGACCGGGGAGACAGATACGCAGTATTTT.

The rearrangement uses TRBV9 and TRBJ2-1; weak D call: TRBD2 (7 bases). The CDR3 is made up of 15 amino acids. Germline V gene sequence: CDR1 SGDLS, CDR2 YYNGEE. V was cut by 0 bases and J by 5 bases, with 12 bases left in between. The CDR3 DNA reads as TGTGCCAGCAGCGTAGTCGGGGGGCCTAACAATGAGCAGTTCTTC. It encodes CASSVVGGPNNEQFF. Looking up the rest from reference TRBV9 and TRBJ2-1 gives the full variable domain: DSGVTQTPKHLITATGQRVTLRCSPRSGDLSVYWYQQSLDQGLQFLIQYYNGEERAKGNILERFSAQQFPDLHSELNLSSLELGDSALYFCASSVVGGPNNEQFFGPGTRLTVL.

The chain carries TRBV7-2 and TRBJ2-1; 12 bases are shared with TRBD2. The CDR3 contains 15 residues. Trimming cost V 11 bases and J 9 bases; bases outside gene matches: 14. Germline CDR1 SGHTA, CDR2 FQGNSA. CDR3 sequence reads: CAVRRRLAGGREQFF. CDR3 DNA: TGTGCCGTTAGAAGAAGGCTAGCGGGAGGGCGTGAGCAGTTCTTC.

The chain recombines TRBV21-1 with TRBJ2-7; no DNA check was done on the table's D call, TRBD1. TRBV21-1 is a documented pseudogene. The CDR3 covers 13 residues. The CDR3 DNA reads as TGTGCCAGAGGGACAGGCAGCTCCTACGAGCAGTACGTC. Amino acid sequence: CARGTGSSYEQYV.

The table lists this clone with a count of one. The chain couples TRBV25-1 to TRBJ2-1; tentatively, D is TRBD1 (6 bases). Germline loops: CDR1 MGHDK, CDR2 SYGVNS. Trimming stripped 3 bases from V and 7 bases from J, with 16 bases between. The CDR3 runs to 15 residues. In DNA, the CDR3 is TGTGCCAGCAGTGATTATGGGGGCAGGGGAAATGAGCAGTTCTTC. Protein sequence: CASSDYGGRGNEQFF.

The chain links TRBV7-2 to TRBJ1-2, with TRBD1 matching over 8 bases. The CDR3 extends over 15 amino acids. V shed 1 base, J shed 6 bases, and the junction held 7 bases outside the gene matches. Germline V gene data show CDR1 as SGHTA and CDR2 as FQGNSA. CDR3 in amino acids: CASSLGQGAGDGYTF. In DNA, the CDR3 is TGTGCCAGCAGCTTAGGGCAGGGGGCTGGGGATGGCTACACCTTC.

V and J are TRBV4-2 and TRBJ1-4; D not certain. The germline gives CDR1 LGHNA, CDR2 YNFKEQ. Trimming cost V 6 bases and J 6 bases, with 11 bases left between them. The CDR3 runs 13 residues. The CDR3 reads CASRMESDEKLFF. CDR3 DNA: TGTGCCAGCAGGATGGAGTCGGATGAAAAACTGTTTTTT.

V usage is TRBV29-1 and J usage is TRBJ1-2; D ambiguous. Trimming removed 6 bases from V and 5 bases from J, with 13 bases in between. Germline CDR1 SQVTM, CDR2 ANQGSEA. The CDR3 contains 12 residues. The CDR3 DNA reads TGCAGCGTCGGAGAGGGTTTATATGGCTACACCTTC. Its protein is CSVGEGLYGYTF.

As regards this clone: The same CDR3 is also encoded by other DNA sequences in this sample. The chain is built from TRBV9 and TRBJ2-2, with D possibly being TRBD1 (5 bases). V gave up 2 bases and J gave up 3 bases, with 8 bases separating them. CDR1 is SGDLS, CDR2 YYNGEE, per germline. This CDR3 region has 14 residues. CDR3 sequence reads: CASSVQGDTGELFF. CDR3 bases: TGTGCCAGCAGCGTGCAGGGCGACACCGGGGAGCTGTTTTTT.

The chain joins TRBV20-1 to TRBJ1-4; possibly TRBD1 for D (6 bases). The germline V gene encodes CDR1 DFQATT and CDR2 SNEGSKA (reference sequence). This CDR3 is 11 amino acids long. V was trimmed by 3 bases and J by 11 bases, leaving 10 bases between them. The CDR3 region is CSASLGGKLFF. The CDR3 region has the DNA TGCAGTGCTAGTCTAGGGGGTAAACTGTTTTTT.

The CDR3 region is CASSTTDRGRLETQYF. For the CDR3, the DNA is TGTGCCAGTAGTACCACGGACAGGGGGCGTTTGGAGACCCAGTACTTC. The rearrangement links TRBV19 to TRBJ2-5, with 11 bases that match TRBD1. The V gene end was trimmed by 4 bases and the J gene end by 5 bases; junction bases not matched to a gene: 9. The CDR3 has 16 amino acids. CDR1 is LNHDA and CDR2 is SQIVND in the germline V gene (reference sequence).

The chain combines TRBV6-5 with TRBJ1-3, with TRBD1 matching over 8 bases. Germline CDR1 is MNHEY and CDR2 is SVGAGI. Germline trimming cut 6 bases from V and 4 bases from J; bases unmatched to any gene: 8. The CDR3 extends over 15 amino acids. The CDR3 spells CASSPGGAYGNTIYF. The CDR3 DNA reads TGTGCCAGCAGCCCAGGGGGCGCATACGGAAACACCATATATTTT.